The T cell receptor beta chain under discussion was sequenced for a study of T cells in Graves' hyperthyroidism and ophthalmopathy. Study-wide points: Expanded thyroid clonotypes (above 0.001) were mostly also found in blood.

This clonotype was counted at least ten times. What it binds is unknown. RNA transcripts yielded amplified TCR beta CDR3 regions. Carried out on the TCR CDR3, a first-round RT-PCR used the HTBI primer set. TCRdb reanalysed the multiplex PCR reads using MiXCR and keeps one entry per CDR3 protein. The sample carries about 720,000 distinct CDR3 sequences, 18% recorded once. It was at first hyperthyroidism diagnosis, before any ophthalmopathy symptoms, that the blood sample was taken. Around 9.9 ml of fresh peripheral blood supplied the PBMCs. CDR1 and CDR2 (germline): LGHDT, YNNKEL (reference sequence). The CDR3 has 19 residues. Unmatched junction bases numbered 14, after V lost 1 base and J lost 2 bases.

The clonotype comes from a woman between 45 and 65 years old with Graves' hyperthyroidism that later progressed to Graves' ophthalmopathy. Sequencing was carried out using blood. V is TRBV3-1 and J is TRBJ2-7, with 10 bases lining up with TRBD2. The CDR3 loop is CASSQVSLAGDTDPYEQYF. CDR3 nucleotides: TGTGCCAGCAGCCAAGTTTCCCTAGCGGGGGACACCGACCCCTACGAGCAGTACTTC.